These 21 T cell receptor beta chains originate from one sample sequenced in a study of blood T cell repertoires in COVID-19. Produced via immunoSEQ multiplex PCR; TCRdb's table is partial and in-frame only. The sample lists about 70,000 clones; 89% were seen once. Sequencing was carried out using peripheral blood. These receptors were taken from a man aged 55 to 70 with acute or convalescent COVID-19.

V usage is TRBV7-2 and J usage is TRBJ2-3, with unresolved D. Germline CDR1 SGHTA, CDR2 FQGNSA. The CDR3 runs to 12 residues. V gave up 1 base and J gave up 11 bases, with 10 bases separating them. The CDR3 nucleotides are TGTGCCAGCAGCTTAGTTGGAAGAGGGCAGTATTTT. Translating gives CASSLVGRGQYF. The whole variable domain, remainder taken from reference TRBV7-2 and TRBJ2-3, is GAGVSQSPSNKVTEKGKDVELRCDPISGHTALYWYRQSLGQGLEFLIYFQGNSAPDKSGLPSDRFSAERTGGSVSTLTIQRTQQEDSAVYLCASSLVGRGQYFGPGTRLTVL.

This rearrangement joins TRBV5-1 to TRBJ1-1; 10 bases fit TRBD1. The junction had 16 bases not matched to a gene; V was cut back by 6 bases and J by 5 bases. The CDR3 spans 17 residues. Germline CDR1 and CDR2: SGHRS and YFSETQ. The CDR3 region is CASTPGRTGGWGTEAFF. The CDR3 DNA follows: TGCGCCAGCACCCCAGGGCGGACAGGGGGTTGGGGGACTGAAGCTTTCTTT.

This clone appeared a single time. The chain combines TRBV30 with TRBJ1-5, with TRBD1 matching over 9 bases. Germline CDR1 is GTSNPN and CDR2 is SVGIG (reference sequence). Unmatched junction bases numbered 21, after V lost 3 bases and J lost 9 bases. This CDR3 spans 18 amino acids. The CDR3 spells CAWRSPLFGTGRRRPQHF. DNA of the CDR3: TGTGCCTGGAGGTCGCCTCTTTTTGGGACAGGGAGGAGGCGGCCCCAGCATTTT.

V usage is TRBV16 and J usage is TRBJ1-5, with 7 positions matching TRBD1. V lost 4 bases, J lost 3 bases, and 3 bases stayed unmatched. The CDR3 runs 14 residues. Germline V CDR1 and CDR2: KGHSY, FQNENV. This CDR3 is CASSPGQFNQPQHF. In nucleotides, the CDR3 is TGTGCCAGCAGCCCGGGACAGTTCAATCAGCCCCAGCATTTT.

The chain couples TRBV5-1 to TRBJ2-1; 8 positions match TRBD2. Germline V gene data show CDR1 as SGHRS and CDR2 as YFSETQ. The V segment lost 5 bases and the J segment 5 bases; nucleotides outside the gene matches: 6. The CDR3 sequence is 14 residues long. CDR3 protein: CASRSGGAHNEQFF. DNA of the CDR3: TGCGCCAGCAGATCGGGGGGGGCCCACAATGAGCAGTTCTTC.

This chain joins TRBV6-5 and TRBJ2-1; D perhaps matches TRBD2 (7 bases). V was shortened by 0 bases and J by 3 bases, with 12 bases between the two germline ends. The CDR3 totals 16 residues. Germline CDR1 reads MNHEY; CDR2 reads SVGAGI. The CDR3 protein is CASSYSRGGIYNEQFF. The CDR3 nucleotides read TGTGCCAGCAGTTACTCGAGGGGGGGGATCTACAATGAGCAGTTCTTC.

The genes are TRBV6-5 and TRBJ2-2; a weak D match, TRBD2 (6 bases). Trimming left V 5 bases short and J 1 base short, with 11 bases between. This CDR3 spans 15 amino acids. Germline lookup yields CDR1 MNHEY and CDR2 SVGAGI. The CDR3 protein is CASSPGLQNTGELFF. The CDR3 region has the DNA TGTGCCAGCAGTCCGGGACTCCAGAACACCGGGGAGCTGTTTTTT.

CDR3 loop: CASSLDGQPQHF. In nucleotides, the CDR3 is TGCGCCAGCAGCTTGGACGGTCAGCCCCAGCATTTT. The chain recombines TRBV5-1 with TRBJ1-5; D call uncertain. V gave up 0 bases and J gave up 6 bases, with 4 bases separating them. This CDR3 has 12 amino acids. Germline CDR1 SGHRS, CDR2 YFSETQ. The full variable domain, completed using reference TRBV5-1 and TRBJ1-5, is KAGVTQTPRYLIKTRGQQVTLSCSPISGHRSVSWYQQTPGQGLQFLFEYFSETQRNKGNFPGRFSGRQFSNSRSEMNVSTLELGDSALYLCASSLDGQPQHFGDGTRLSIL.

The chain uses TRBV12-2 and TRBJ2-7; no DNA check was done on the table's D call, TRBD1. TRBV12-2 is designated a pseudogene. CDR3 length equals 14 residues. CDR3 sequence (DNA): TGTGCAAGTCGCTTACCTCCCAGGGGATACGAGCAGTACTTC. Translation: CASRLPPRGYEQYF.

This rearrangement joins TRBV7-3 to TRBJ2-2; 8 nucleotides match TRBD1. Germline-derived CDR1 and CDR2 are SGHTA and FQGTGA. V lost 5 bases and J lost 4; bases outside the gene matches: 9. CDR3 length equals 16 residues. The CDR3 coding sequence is TGTGCCAGCAGCCCCTGGACAGGGATGGGCACCGGGGAGCTGTTTTTT. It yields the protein CASSPWTGMGTGELFF.

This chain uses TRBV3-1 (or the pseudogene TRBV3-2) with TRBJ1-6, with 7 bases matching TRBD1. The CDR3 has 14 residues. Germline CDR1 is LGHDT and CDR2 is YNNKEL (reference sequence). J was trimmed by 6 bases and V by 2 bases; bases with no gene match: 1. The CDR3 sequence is CASSQRDSNSPLHF. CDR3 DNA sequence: TGTGCCAGCAGCCAACGGGACAGTAATTCACCCCTCCACTTT.

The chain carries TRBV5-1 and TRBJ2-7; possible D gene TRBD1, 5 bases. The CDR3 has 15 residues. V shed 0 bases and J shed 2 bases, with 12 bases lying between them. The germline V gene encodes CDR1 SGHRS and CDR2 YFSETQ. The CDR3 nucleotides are TGCGCCAGCAGCTTGGCAGGGAACAGCGCCTACGAGCAGTACTTC. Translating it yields CASSLAGNSAYEQYF. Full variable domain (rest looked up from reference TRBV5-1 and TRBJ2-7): KAGVTQTPRYLIKTRGQQVTLSCSPISGHRSVSWYQQTPGQGLQFLFEYFSETQRNKGNFPGRFSGRQFSNSRSEMNVSTLELGDSALYLCASSLAGNSAYEQYFGPGTRLTVT.

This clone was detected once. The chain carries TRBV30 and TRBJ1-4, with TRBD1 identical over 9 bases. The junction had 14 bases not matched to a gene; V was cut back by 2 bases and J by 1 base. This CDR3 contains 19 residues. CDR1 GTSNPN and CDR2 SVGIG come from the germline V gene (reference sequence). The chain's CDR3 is CAWSRGGPGTGLTNEKLFF. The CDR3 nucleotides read TGTGCCTGGAGTAGGGGGGGACCCGGGACAGGGTTAACTAATGAAAAACTGTTTTTT.

The DNA for the CDR3 is TGTGCCATCAGTGAGGGCTTTGGACAGTTCAATCAGCCCCAGCATTTT. Translation: CAISEGFGQFNQPQHF. V and J are TRBV10-3 and TRBJ1-5; D perhaps matches TRBD1 (6 bases). The germline V gene encodes CDR1 ENHRY and CDR2 SYGVKD. The CDR3 length is 16 residues. The V gene lost 2 bases and the J gene lost 3 bases, with 14 bases spanning the gap.

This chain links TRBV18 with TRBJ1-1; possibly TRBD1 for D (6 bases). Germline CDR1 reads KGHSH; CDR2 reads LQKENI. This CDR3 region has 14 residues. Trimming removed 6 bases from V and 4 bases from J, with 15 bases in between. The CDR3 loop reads CASSQDSPPTEAFF. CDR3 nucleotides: TGTGCCAGCTCTCAGGACAGTCCCCCCACTGAAGCTTTCTTT.

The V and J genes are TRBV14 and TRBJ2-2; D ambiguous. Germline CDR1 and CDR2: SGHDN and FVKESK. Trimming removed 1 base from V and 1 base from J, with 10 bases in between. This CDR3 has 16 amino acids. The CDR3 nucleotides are TGTGCCAGCAGCCAAGGCCCAGTCCTGAACACCGGGGAGCTGTTTTTT. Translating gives CASSQGPVLNTGELFF.

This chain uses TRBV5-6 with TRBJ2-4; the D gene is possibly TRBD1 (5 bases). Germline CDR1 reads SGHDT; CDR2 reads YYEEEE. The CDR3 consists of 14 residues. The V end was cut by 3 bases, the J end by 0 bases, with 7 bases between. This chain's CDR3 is CASSWTLAKNIQYF. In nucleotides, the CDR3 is TGTGCCAGCAGCTGGACATTAGCCAAAAACATTCAGTACTTC.

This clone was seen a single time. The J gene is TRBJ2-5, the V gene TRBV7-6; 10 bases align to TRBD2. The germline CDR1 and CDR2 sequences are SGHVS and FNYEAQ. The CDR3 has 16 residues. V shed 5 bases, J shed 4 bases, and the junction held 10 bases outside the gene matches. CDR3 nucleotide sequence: TGTGCCAGCAGCCTCAGCGGGGGGGCCGTTTTAGAGACCCAGTACTTC. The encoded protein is CASSLSGGAVLETQYF.

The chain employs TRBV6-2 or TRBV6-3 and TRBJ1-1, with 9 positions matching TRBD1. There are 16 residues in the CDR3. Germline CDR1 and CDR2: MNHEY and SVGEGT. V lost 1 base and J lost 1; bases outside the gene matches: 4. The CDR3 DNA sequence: TGTGCCAGCAGTTACTTTCCGGGACAGGGGAACACTGAAGCTTTCTTT. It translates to CASSYFPGQGNTEAFF.

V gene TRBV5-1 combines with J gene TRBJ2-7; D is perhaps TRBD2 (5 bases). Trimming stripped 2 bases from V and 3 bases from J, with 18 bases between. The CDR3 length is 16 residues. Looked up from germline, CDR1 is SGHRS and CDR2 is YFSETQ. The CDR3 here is CASSFGLSLSNYEQYF. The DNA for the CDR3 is TGCGCCAGCAGCTTCGGACTGAGCCTCTCTAACTACGAGCAGTACTTC.

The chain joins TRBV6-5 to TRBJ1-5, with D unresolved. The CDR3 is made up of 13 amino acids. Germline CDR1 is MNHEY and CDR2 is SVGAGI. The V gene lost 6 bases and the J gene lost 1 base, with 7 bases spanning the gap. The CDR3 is CASRGGSNQPQHF. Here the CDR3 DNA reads TGTGCCAGCAGGGGCGGGAGCAATCAGCCCCAGCATTTT.